The T cell receptor (beta chain) described here comes from a study of cytomegalovirus exposure and HLA in healthy donors. Study results and limitations: Presence/absence analyses supposed approximately even sequencing depth among donors. The authors reported that TCR beta sequences could predict HLA-A and HLA-B alleles. These predictions were accurate for most subjects in the first cohort. Later work associated fewer than 20,000 TCR beta sequences with HLA alleles at 0.05 false discovery rate.

Germline V CDR1 and CDR2: SGHTA, FQGNSA. The CDR3 sequence is 14 residues long. A remark on this clone: Its antigen is not known. Its ends do not fully match the called genes, so a read error is possible.

Primers for the PCR totalled 60 Vbeta and 13 Jbeta. In the original analysis: Roughly 9.9 million shared chains were among the roughly 80 million unique TCR beta chains that a later analysis counted. Produced via immunoSEQ multiplex PCR; TCRdb's table is partial and in-frame only. V, J and clone size were drawn from that table, and D and trimming were deduced from the DNA. The sample lists around 160,000 clones, less than 90% occurring once. The sequence came from a man in his fifties or sixties in good health and CMV-seropositive. The source material was PBMCs. The J gene is TRBJ2-2, the V gene TRBV7-2; 12 bases align to TRBD2. The CDR3 nucleotides read TGTGCCAGCAGCCTAGCGGGGGGGCCCGGGGAGCTGTTTTTT. Residues: CASSLAGGPGELFF.